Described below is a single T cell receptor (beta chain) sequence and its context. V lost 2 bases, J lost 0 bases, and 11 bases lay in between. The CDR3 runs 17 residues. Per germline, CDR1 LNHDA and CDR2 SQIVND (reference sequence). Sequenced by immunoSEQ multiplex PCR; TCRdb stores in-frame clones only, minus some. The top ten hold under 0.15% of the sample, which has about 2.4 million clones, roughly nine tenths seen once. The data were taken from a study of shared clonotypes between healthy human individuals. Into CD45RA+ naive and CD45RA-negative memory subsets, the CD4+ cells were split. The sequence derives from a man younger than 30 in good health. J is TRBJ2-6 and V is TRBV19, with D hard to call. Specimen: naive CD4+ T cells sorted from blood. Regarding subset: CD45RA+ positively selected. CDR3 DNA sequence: TGTGCCAGTAGTATAACCCGCTCCGTCTCTGGGGCCAACGTCCTGACTTTC. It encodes CASSITRSVSGANVLTF.